One sample yielded the 29 T cell receptor beta chains listed below, sequenced in a study of early T cells in non-severe SARS-CoV-2 infection. TCRdb independently ran MiXCR on the 5' RACE reads; one entry per CDR3 protein. The sample has 65,000 to 95,000 distinct CDR3 sequences, more than 13% seen once. The specimen sequenced was whole blood. The source is an adult who was a healthcare worker with PCR-confirmed SARS-CoV-2 infection or an uninfected control (not recorded which).

This clonotype was detected ten times or more. The gene calls are TRBV29-1 and TRBJ2-1, with D possibly being TRBD1 or TRBD2 (6 bases each). The V and J ends lost 6 bases and 0 bases respectively, with 15 bases between them. The V gene's germline CDR1 is SQVTM and CDR2 ANQGSEA. The CDR3 runs to 15 residues. CDR3 in amino acids: CSVFEGGNSYNEQFF. The CDR3 coding sequence is TGCAGCGTATTTGAGGGGGGTAACTCCTACAATGAGCAGTTCTTC.

This clonotype showed up just a few times. The chain recombines TRBV12-3 or TRBV12-4 with TRBJ1-4; D perhaps matches TRBD1 (6 bases). The length of the CDR3 is 14 residues. The V end lost 6 bases, the J end lost 7 bases, and 15 bases lay between the germline ends. The CDR3 bases are TGTGCCAGCAGAACTACAGGGCGGGCTGAAAAACTGTTTTTT. It yields the protein CASRTTGRAEKLFF.

This clonotype was found a few times. V usage is TRBV29-1 and J usage is TRBJ2-7; no clear D gene. Trimming removed 1 base at V and 6 bases at J, with 13 bases between. The length of the CDR3 is 13 residues. Per germline, CDR1 SQVTM and CDR2 ANQGSEA. The CDR3 sequence: CSVEVRGRGEQYF. Here the CDR3 DNA reads TGCAGCGTTGAAGTAAGAGGAAGAGGCGAGCAGTACTTC.

This clonotype was recorded a few times. The chain uses TRBV19 and TRBJ2-3; the match to TRBD2 covers 8 bases. This CDR3 has 15 amino acids. The germline V gene encodes CDR1 LNHDA and CDR2 SQIVND (reference sequence). J gave up 0 bases and V 7 bases, and 6 bases lay outside the gene matches. CDR3 nucleotides: TGTGCCAGTAACACACAGCGGGGGAGCACAGATACGCAGTATTTT. Protein product: CASNTQRGSTDTQYF.

This clonotype has ten or more counts. The V and J genes are TRBV7-3 and TRBJ1-1; TRBD1 agrees at 7 bases. Germline V lookup: CDR1 SGHTA, CDR2 FQGTGA. The CDR3 sequence is 13 residues long. Unmatched junction bases numbered 1, after V lost 5 bases and J lost 1 base. The CDR3 here is CASSRTGNTEAFF. The CDR3 bases are TGTGCCAGCAGCCGGACAGGGAACACTGAAGCTTTCTTT.

Only a few counts were recorded for this clonotype. The chain combines TRBV4-1 with TRBJ2-1; 7 positions agree with TRBD2. V was pared by 4 bases and J by 5 bases, with 8 bases of the junction left unmatched. CDR1 and CDR2 (germline): MGHRA, YSYEKL. The CDR3 spans 15 residues. In DNA form, the CDR3 reads TGCGCCAGCAGCCCCTGGGGACGGGGGGACAATGAGCAGTTCTTC. This gives the protein CASSPWGRGDNEQFF.

This clonotype has ten or more counts. V and J are TRBV25-1 and TRBJ2-2, with D possibly matching TRBD1 (6 bases). The germline CDR1 and CDR2 sequences are MGHDK and SYGVNS. This CDR3 contains 13 residues. Trimming shortened V by 6 bases and J by 9 bases, and 14 bases separated the two germline ends. CDR3 amino acids: CASSGQGTRELFF. The CDR3, as DNA: TGTGCCAGCAGCGGTCAGGGGACCCGGGAGCTGTTTTTT.

The chain carries TRBV11-2 and TRBJ2-1; 9 bases agree with TRBD2. CDR3 length equals 15 residues. Germline trimming cut 8 bases from V and 5 bases from J; bases unmatched to any gene: 10. Germline loops: CDR1 SGHAT, CDR2 FQNNGV. This CDR3 reads CASHEPRGGNNEQFF. DNA of the CDR3: TGTGCCAGCCACGAGCCGCGGGGGGGAAACAATGAGCAGTTCTTC. The complete variable domain, with remaining parts taken from reference TRBV11-2 and TRBJ2-1, reads EAGVAQSPRYKIIEKRQSVAFWCNPISGHATLYWYQQILGQGPKLLIQFQNNGVVDDSQLPKDRFSAERLKGVDSTLKIQPAKLEDSAVYLCASHEPRGGNNEQFFGPGTRLTVL.

This clonotype was picked up a small number of times. This chain connects TRBV6-2 or TRBV6-3 to TRBJ2-7; D remains ambiguous. This CDR3 is built from 9 residues. The V end lost 8 bases, the J end lost 4 bases, and 3 bases lay between the germline ends. In germline, CDR1 is MNHEY, CDR2 SVGEGT. The CDR3 loop is CASGYEQYF. CDR3 coding DNA: TGTGCCAGCGGATACGAGCAGTACTTC.

This clonotype has a count of ten or more. The CDR3 DNA reads TGTGCCAGTAGTACTCGGGACGGACCCCTCCTAGGTACCCAGTACTTC. This gives the protein CASSTRDGPLLGTQYF. The rearrangement links TRBV19 to TRBJ2-5; perhaps D is TRBD1 or TRBD2 (5 bases each). The CDR3 is made up of 16 amino acids. The V gene lost 4 bases and the J gene lost 8 bases, with 23 bases spanning the gap. Germline V gene lookup returns CDR1 LNHDA and CDR2 SQIVND (reference sequence).

The chain uses TRBV6-6 and TRBJ2-2; TRBD2 matches at 11 bases. Germline lookup yields CDR1 MNHNY and CDR2 SVGAGI (reference sequence). V trimming: 4 bases; J trimming: 5 bases; junction bases outside the gene matches: 12. This CDR3 is built from 18 residues. CDR3 sequence: CASSSSLSGGADTGELFF. CDR3 bases: TGTGCCAGCAGTTCCTCCCTTAGCGGGGGGGCCGATACCGGGGAGCTGTTTTTT.

The chain has TRBV9 and TRBJ1-5, with D maybe TRBD1 (6 bases). The CDR3 contains 14 residues. V was cut by 3 bases and J by 3 bases, with 10 bases left in between. CDR1 and CDR2 from the germline V gene are SGDLS and YYNGEE. CDR3 loop: CASSGGDTNQPQHF. CDR3 bases: TGTGCCAGCAGCGGCGGGGACACCAATCAGCCCCAGCATTTT.

This clonotype turned up a few times. This chain links TRBV7-2 with TRBJ1-6, with D hard to call. V was shortened by 1 base and J by 0 bases, with 10 bases between the two germline ends. The germline V gene has CDR1 SGHTA and CDR2 FQGNSA. The CDR3 is made up of 17 amino acids. The CDR3 sequence is CASSLGLMSSYNSPLHF. The CDR3 nucleotides read TGTGCCAGCAGCTTAGGACTTATGAGCTCCTATAATTCACCCCTCCACTTT.

This clonotype has only a few counts. CDR3 amino acids: CASSATGPANTGELFF. CDR3 DNA sequence: TGTGCCAGCAGCGCCACAGGGCCGGCGAACACCGGGGAGCTGTTTTTT. The gene calls are TRBV7-3 and TRBJ2-2; tentative D call: TRBD1 (6 bases). From germline, CDR1 is SGHTA and CDR2 FQGTGA. The V gene lost 5 bases and the J gene lost 0 bases, with 13 bases spanning the gap. The CDR3 length is 16 residues.

This clonotype was picked up many times. This chain links TRBV7-9 with TRBJ2-1; the match to TRBD2 covers 13 bases. CDR1 is SEHNR and CDR2 is FQNEAQ in the germline V gene (reference sequence). With 2 bases clipped from V and 0 bases from J, the junction kept 7 bases outside the gene matches. The length of the CDR3 is 19 residues. Here the CDR3 reads CASSLWIGTSGVSYNEQFF. The CDR3 DNA follows: TGTGCCAGCAGCTTATGGATAGGGACTAGCGGGGTCTCCTACAATGAGCAGTTCTTC.

The table lists this clonotype with a few counts. The chain carries TRBV30 and TRBJ2-3; D not certain. From germline, CDR1 is GTSNPN and CDR2 SVGIG (reference sequence). Trimming stripped 1 base from V and 2 bases from J, with 1 base between. There are 11 residues in the CDR3. The CDR3 is CAWSATDTQYF. Written as DNA, the CDR3 is TGTGCCTGGAGTGCCACAGATACGCAGTATTTT.

In its sample, this clonotype was seen a few times. The CDR3 DNA sequence: TGTGCCAGCAGCTATACGGACATTTTGGACAATGAGCAGTTCTTC. This encodes CASSYTDILDNEQFF. The chain combines TRBV5-5 with TRBJ2-1, with D possibly being TRBD1 (5 bases). Germline CDR1 reads SGHKS; CDR2 reads YYEKEE (reference sequence). Trimming removed 3 bases at V and 5 bases at J, with 15 bases between. The CDR3 extends over 15 amino acids.

This clonotype showed up just a few times. Here the CDR3 reads CASSPPGRASSYEQYF. CDR3 nucleotides: TGTGCCAGCTCACCACCTGGGCGGGCCAGCTCCTACGAGCAGTACTTC. The chain employs TRBV18 and TRBJ2-7, with D possibly being TRBD2 (5 bases). V was trimmed by 0 bases and J by 0 bases, leaving 12 bases between them. The CDR3 is 16 residues long. Germline values: CDR1 KGHSH, CDR2 LQKENI.

This clonotype was counted ten times or more. V gene TRBV25-1 combines with J gene TRBJ1-2; 8 nucleotides line up with TRBD1. CDR3 length equals 15 residues. V shed 2 bases and J 4 bases; nucleotides not matched to a gene: 6. Germline assignment: CDR1 MGHDK and CDR2 SYGVNS. CDR3 nucleotides: TGTGCCAGCAGTGAAGGGAACAGGGGGAGCTATGGCTACACCTTC. Translation: CASSEGNRGSYGYTF.

V gene TRBV18 combines with J gene TRBJ1-2; the D gene is possibly TRBD1 (5 bases). Germline values: CDR1 KGHSH, CDR2 LQKENI. This CDR3 region has 15 residues. Trimming removed 3 bases at V and 3 bases at J, with 14 bases between. CDR3: CASSPSYRTDYGYTF. The CDR3 DNA is TGTGCCAGCTCACCCTCCTACAGGACCGACTATGGCTACACCTTC.

This clonotype was detected ten times or more. This sequence joins TRBV6-2 or TRBV6-3 and TRBJ2-1; D possibly corresponds to TRBD2 (5 bases). Looked up from germline, CDR1 is MNHEY and CDR2 is SVGEGT. The CDR3 totals 15 residues. With 5 bases removed from V and 8 bases from J, the gap between germline ends came to 19 bases. CDR3 sequence: CASSIRQEGNDEQFF. Written as DNA, the CDR3 is TGTGCCAGCAGTATCCGACAAGAGGGAAACGATGAGCAGTTCTTC.

With respect to this clonotype: The junction does not match germline at one end; this may be a read error. This chain uses TRBV5-4 with TRBJ2-7; 7 positions agree with TRBD1. The CDR3 has 13 residues. CDR1 and CDR2 (germline): SGHNT, YYREEE (reference sequence). For the CDR3, the DNA is TGTGCCAGCAGCCCTGACAGGGATAGTATCCAGCACTTC. Its translation: CASSPDRDSIQHF.

This clonotype occurred many times. V usage is TRBV5-4 and J usage is TRBJ2-3; D is unclear. CDR3 length: 13 residues. The V and J ends lost 6 bases and 8 bases respectively, with 16 bases between them. Looked up from germline, CDR1 is SGHNT and CDR2 is YYREEE (reference sequence). In DNA, the CDR3 is TGTGCCAGCACTGGTCCGTCGATGAGTACGCAGTATTTT. This codes for CASTGPSMSTQYF.

This clonotype has just a few counts. This chain joins TRBV19 and TRBJ1-6; 8 bases line up with TRBD1. Germline V gene sequence: CDR1 LNHDA, CDR2 SQIVND (reference sequence). The CDR3 is 15 amino acids. V dropped 5 bases and J dropped 7; count of bases not matched to a gene: 7. CDR3 sequence (DNA): TGTGCCAGTAGTCCCCGACAGGGGTCAAATTCACCCCTCCACTTT. Protein sequence: CASSPRQGSNSPLHF.

The rearrangement links TRBV29-1 to TRBJ1-1; possibly TRBD1 for D (5 bases). This CDR3 comprises 13 residues. The germline CDR1 and CDR2 sequences are SQVTM and ANQGSEA. The V end was cut by 8 bases, the J end by 0 bases, with 13 bases between. CDR3 residues: CSPTDRVNTEAFF. As DNA, the CDR3 is TGCAGCCCGACAGACAGAGTGAACACTGAAGCTTTCTTT.

In its sample, this clonotype was seen a few times. The V gene is TRBV5-6, the J gene TRBJ1-6; a possible D gene is TRBD1 (5 bases). CDR3 size: 15 residues. The germline CDR1 and CDR2 sequences are SGHDT and YYEEEE. V was trimmed by 0 bases and J by 6 bases, leaving 10 bases between them. As DNA, the CDR3 is TGTGCCAGCAGCTTGGATCCGGGGCTTAATTCACCCCTCCACTTT. Its protein is CASSLDPGLNSPLHF.

This chain connects TRBV20-1 to TRBJ2-3; the D call may be TRBD1 or TRBD2 (5 bases each). This CDR3 is built from 17 residues. Trimming pared 1 base from V and 4 bases from J, leaving 21 bases between. Germline CDR1 DFQATT, CDR2 SNEGSKA (reference sequence). The CDR3 DNA reads TGCAGTGCTAGAGTCTATGCCGGGGCCCCAGGGCCAGATACGCAGTATTTT. This translates into CSARVYAGAPGPDTQYF.

This clonotype was observed at least ten times. This chain joins TRBV11-2 and TRBJ2-1, with TRBD2 matching 7 bases. The germline V gene encodes CDR1 SGHAT and CDR2 FQNNGV. V shed 5 bases, J shed 6 bases, and the junction held 4 bases outside the gene matches. CDR3 length: 13 amino acids. CDR3 bases: TGTGCCAGCAGCCGCGGGGGAGGCAATGAGCAGTTCTTC. Translation gives CASSRGGGNEQFF.

The V and J genes are TRBV20-1 and TRBJ2-1; D not certain. CDR1 and CDR2 (germline): DFQATT, SNEGSKA (reference sequence). Trimming stripped 6 bases from V and 3 bases from J, with 6 bases between. The CDR3 length is 11 residues. The CDR3 sequence: CSANDYNEQFF. The CDR3 coding sequence is TGCAGTGCCAACGACTACAATGAGCAGTTCTTC.